The entry that follows covers one T cell receptor (beta chain) sequence. Its specificity is not known. Germline CDR1 and CDR2: SGHRS and YFSETQ. The V and J ends lost 6 bases and 6 bases, in that order; junction bases with no gene match: 9. CDR3 length: 15 amino acids. Sequencing used immunoSEQ multiplex PCR; TCRdb keeps in-frame clones, though not all of them. The sample records fewer than 120,000 clones, over 85% being singletons. This sample is part of a study of T cell responses to AZD1222 COVID-19 vaccine. Study results and limitations: The breadth and depth of Spike-specific TCRs increased once two AZD1222 doses had been given. Nearly half of the spike-specific TCRs reportedly recognize variant regions that carry no mutations. The donors showed a predominance of white British ancestry and of females, with possible underestimation of clonal diversity.

The sample in question was peripheral blood, obtained 28 days after the second AZD1222 dose. The origin of this receptor is an adult who received the AZD1222 COVID-19 vaccine. The chain combines TRBV5-1 with TRBJ2-7, with 13 bases aligning to TRBD2. The chain's CDR3 is CASNLGLAGALEQYF. CDR3 nucleotide sequence: TGCGCCAGCAACCTAGGACTAGCGGGAGCTCTCGAGCAGTACTTC.